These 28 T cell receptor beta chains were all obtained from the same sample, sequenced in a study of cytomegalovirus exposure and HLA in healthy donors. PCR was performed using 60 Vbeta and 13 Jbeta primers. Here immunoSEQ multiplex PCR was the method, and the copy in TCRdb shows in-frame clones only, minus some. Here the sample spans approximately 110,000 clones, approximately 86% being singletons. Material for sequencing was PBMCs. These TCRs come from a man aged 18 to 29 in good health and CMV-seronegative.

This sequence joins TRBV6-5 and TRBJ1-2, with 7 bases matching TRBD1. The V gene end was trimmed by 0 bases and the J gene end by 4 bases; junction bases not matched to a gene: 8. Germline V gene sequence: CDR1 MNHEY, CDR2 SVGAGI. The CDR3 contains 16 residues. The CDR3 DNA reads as TGTGCCAGCAGTTACTCTCTTAGGGGGCCGGTCTATGGCTACACCTTC. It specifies CASSYSLRGPVYGYTF.

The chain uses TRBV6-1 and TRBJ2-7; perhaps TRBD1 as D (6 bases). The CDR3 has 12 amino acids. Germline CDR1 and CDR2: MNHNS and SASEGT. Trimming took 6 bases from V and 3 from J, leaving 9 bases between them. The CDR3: CASRGQYYEQYF. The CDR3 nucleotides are TGTGCCAGCAGAGGACAGTACTACGAGCAGTACTTC.

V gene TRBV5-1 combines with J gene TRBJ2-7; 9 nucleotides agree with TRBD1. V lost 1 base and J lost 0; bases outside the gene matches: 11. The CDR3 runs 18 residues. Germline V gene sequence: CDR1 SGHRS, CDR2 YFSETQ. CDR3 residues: CASSLFETGGVPSYEQYF. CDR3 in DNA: TGCGCCAGCAGCTTGTTTGAGACAGGGGGGGTCCCCTCCTACGAGCAGTACTTC.

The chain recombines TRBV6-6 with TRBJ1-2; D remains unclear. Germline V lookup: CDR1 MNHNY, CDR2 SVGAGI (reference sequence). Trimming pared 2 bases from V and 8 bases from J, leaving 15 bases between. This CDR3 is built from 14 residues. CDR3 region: CASSYVGGLDGYTF. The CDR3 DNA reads TGTGCCAGCAGTTACGTAGGCGGGTTGGACGGCTACACCTTC.

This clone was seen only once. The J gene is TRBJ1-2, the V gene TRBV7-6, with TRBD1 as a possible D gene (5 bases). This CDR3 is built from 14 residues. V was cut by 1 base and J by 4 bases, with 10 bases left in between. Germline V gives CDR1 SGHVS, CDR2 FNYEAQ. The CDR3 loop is CASSLGGLGYGYTF. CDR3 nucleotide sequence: TGTGCCAGCAGCTTAGGGGGCCTCGGCTATGGCTACACCTTC. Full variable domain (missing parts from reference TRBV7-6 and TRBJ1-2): GAGVSQSPRYKVTKRGQDVALRCDPISGHVSLYWYRQALGQGPEFLTYFNYEAQQDKSGLPNDRFSAERPEGSISTLTIQRTEQRDSAMYRCASSLGGLGYGYTFGSGTRLTVV.

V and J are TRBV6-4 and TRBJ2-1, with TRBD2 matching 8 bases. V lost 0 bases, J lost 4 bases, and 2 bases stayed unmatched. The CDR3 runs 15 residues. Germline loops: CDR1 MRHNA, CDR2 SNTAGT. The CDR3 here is CASSDSSSGYNEQFF. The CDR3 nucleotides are TGTGCCAGCAGTGACTCGTCTAGCGGGTACAATGAGCAGTTCTTC.

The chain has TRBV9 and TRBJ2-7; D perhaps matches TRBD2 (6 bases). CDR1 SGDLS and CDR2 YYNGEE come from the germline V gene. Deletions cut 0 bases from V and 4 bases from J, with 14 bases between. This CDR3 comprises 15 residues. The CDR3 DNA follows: TGTGCCAGCAGCGTAGCTGGAGGGCCGGGTTACGAGCAGTACTTC. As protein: CASSVAGGPGYEQYF.

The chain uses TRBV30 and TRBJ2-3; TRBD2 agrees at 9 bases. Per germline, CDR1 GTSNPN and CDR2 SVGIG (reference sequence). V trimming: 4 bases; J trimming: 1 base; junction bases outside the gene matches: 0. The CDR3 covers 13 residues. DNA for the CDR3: TGTGCCTGGAAGCGGGAGGGCACAGATACGCAGTATTTT. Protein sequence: CAWKREGTDTQYF.

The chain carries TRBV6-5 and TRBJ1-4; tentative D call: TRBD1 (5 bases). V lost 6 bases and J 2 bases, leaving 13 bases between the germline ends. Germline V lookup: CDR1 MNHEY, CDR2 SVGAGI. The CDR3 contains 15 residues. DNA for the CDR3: TGTGCCAGCAGGAACCGTAGGGGCACTAATGAAAAACTGTTTTTT. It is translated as CASRNRRGTNEKLFF.

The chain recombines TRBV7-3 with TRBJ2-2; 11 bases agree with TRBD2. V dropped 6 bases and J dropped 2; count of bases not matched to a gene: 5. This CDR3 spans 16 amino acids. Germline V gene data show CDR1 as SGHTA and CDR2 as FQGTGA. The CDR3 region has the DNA TGTGCCAGCAGGTCGGGACTAGCGGTTAACACCGGGGAGCTGTTTTTT. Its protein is CASRSGLAVNTGELFF.

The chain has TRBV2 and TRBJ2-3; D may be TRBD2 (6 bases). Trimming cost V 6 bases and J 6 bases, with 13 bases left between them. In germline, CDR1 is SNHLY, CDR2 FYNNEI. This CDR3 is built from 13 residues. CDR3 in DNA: TGTGCCAGCAGCCCCGGGACTCCCGATACGCAGTATTTT. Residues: CASSPGTPDTQYF.

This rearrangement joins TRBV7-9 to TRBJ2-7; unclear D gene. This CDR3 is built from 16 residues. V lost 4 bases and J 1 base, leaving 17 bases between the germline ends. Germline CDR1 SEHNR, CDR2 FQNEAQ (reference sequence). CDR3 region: CASSSAVLSVSYEQYF. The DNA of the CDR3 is TGTGCCAGCAGCTCCGCGGTCTTGTCGGTTTCCTACGAGCAGTACTTC.

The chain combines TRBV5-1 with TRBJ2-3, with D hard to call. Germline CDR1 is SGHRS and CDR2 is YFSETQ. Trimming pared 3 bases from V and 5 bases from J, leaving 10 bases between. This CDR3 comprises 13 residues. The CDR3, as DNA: TGCGCCAGCAGCTCCCAGAGGCAAGATACGCAGTATTTT. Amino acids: CASSSQRQDTQYF. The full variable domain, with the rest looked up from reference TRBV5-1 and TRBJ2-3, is KAGVTQTPRYLIKTRGQQVTLSCSPISGHRSVSWYQQTPGQGLQFLFEYFSETQRNKGNFPGRFSGRQFSNSRSEMNVSTLELGDSALYLCASSSQRQDTQYFGPGTRLTVL.

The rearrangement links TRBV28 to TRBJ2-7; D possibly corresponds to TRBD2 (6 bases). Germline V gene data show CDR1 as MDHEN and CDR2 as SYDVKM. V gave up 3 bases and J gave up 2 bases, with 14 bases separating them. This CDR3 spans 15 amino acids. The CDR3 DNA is TGTGCCAGCAGTTTTATGGCGGGAATTCCCTACGAGCAGTACTTC. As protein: CASSFMAGIPYEQYF.

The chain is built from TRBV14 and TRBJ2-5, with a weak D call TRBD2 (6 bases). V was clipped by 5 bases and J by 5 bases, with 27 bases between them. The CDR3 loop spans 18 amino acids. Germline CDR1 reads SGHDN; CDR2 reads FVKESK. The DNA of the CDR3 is TGTGCCAGCAGCGAAGGGGCGTCGTGGGGGATAGGAGGGGAGACCCAGTACTTC. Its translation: CASSEGASWGIGGETQYF. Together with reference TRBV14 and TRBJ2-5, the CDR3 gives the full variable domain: EAGVTQFPSHSVIEKGQTVTLRCDPISGHDNLYWYRRVMGKEIKFLLHFVKESKQDESGMPNNRFLAERTGGTYSTLKVQPAELEDSGVYFCASSEGASWGIGGETQYFGPGTRLLVL.

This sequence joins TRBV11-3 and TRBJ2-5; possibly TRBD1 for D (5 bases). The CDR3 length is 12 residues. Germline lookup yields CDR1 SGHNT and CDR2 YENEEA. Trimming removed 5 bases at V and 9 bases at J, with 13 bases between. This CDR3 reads CASSQWGGAQYF. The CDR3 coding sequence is TGTGCCAGCAGCCAATGGGGCGGCGCCCAGTACTTC.

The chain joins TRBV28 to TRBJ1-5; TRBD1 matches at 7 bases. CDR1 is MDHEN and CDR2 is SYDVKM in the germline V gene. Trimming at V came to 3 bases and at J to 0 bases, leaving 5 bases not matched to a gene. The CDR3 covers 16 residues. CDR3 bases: TGTGCCAGCAGTTTTAGTAAGGGGGCTAGCAATCAGCCCCAGCATTTT. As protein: CASSFSKGASNQPQHF.

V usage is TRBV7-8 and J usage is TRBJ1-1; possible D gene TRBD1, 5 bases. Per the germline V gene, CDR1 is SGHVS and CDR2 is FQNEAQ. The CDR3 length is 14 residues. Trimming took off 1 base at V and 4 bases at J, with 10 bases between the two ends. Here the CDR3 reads CASSLGGGFTEAFF. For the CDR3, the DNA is TGTGCCAGCAGCTTAGGGGGGGGGTTCACTGAAGCTTTCTTT.

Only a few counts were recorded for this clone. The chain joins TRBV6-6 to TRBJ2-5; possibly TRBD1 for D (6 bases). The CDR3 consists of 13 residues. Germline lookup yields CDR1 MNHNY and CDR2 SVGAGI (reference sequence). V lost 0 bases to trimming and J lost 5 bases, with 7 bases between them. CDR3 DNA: TGTGCCAGCAGTTACTCTAGGGGGGAGACCCAGTACTTC. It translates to CASSYSRGETQYF.

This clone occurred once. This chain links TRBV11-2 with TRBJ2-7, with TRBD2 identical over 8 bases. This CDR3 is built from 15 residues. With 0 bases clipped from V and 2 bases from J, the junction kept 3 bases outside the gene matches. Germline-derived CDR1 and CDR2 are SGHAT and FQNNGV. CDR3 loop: CASSLDPGLAYEQYF. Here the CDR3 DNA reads TGTGCCAGCAGCTTAGACCCGGGACTAGCCTACGAGCAGTACTTC.

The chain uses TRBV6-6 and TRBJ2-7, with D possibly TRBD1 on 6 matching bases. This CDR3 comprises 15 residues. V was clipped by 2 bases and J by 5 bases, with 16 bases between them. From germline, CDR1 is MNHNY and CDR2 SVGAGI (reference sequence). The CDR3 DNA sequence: TGTGCCAGCAGTTACGGGCTGGGGGCGATCGACGAGCAGTACTTC. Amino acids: CASSYGLGAIDEQYF.

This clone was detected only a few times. The CDR3 DNA follows: TGTGCCAGCAGCTTAGTTCTCAGTAGCAATCAGCCCCAGCATTTT. It specifies CASSLVLSSNQPQHF. The chain has TRBV7-2 and TRBJ1-5; no clear D. The V gene's germline CDR1 is SGHTA and CDR2 FQGNSA. CDR3 length: 15 residues. Trimming pared 1 base from V and 0 bases from J, leaving 7 bases between.

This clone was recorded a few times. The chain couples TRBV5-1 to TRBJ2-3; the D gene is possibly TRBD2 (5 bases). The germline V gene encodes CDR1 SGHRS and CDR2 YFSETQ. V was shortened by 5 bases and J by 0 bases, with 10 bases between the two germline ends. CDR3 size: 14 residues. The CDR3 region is CASRSGLSTDTQYF. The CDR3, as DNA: TGCGCCAGCAGGTCAGGACTCAGCACAGATACGCAGTATTTT.

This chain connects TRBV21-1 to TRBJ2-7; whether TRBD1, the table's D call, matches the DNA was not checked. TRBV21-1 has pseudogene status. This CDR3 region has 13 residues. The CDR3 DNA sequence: TGTGCCAGCAGTAACGGCAGGGAATACGAGCAGTACTTC. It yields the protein CASSNGREYEQYF.

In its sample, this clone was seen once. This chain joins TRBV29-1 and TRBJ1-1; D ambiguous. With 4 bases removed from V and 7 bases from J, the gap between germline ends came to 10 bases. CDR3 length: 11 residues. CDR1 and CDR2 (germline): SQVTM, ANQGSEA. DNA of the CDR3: TGCAGCGTTGCCGTCCGGAGTGAAGCTTTCTTT. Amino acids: CSVAVRSEAFF. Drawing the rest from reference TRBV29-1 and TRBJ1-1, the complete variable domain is SAVISQKPSRDICQRGTSLTIQCQVDSQVTMMFWYRQQPGQSLTLIATANQGSEATYESGFVIDKFPISRPNLTFSTLTVSNMSPEDSSIYLCSVAVRSEAFFGQGTRLTVV.

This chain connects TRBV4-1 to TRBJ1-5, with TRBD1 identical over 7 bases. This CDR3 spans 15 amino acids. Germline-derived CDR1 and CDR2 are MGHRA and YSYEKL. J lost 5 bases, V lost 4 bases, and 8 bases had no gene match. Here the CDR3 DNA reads TGCGCCAGCAGCCCTACACAGGGGATGGATCAGCCCCAGCATTTT. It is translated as CASSPTQGMDQPQHF.

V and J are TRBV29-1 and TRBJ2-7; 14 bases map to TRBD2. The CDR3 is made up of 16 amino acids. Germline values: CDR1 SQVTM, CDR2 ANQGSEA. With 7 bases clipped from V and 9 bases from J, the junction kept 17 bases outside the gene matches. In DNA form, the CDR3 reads TGCAGCGCCTCAAACCCAGAGGGACTAGCGGGAGAAGGGCAGTACTTC. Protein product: CSASNPEGLAGEGQYF.

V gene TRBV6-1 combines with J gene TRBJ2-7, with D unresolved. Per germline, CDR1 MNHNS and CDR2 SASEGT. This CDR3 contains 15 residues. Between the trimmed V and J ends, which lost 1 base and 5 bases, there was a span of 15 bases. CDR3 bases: TGTGCCAGCAGTGAAGAATGGTCAGATTACCACGAGCAGTACTTC. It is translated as CASSEEWSDYHEQYF.